Presented here are 17 T cell receptor beta chains from one specimen sequenced in a study of cytomegalovirus exposure and HLA in healthy donors. Both 60 Vbeta primers and 13 Jbeta primers went into the PCR. Repertoires were generated with immunoSEQ multiplex PCR, while TCRdb's copy carries only in-frame clones and drops some. The sample yields 90,000 to 150,000 clones, 60% to 80% seen once. Material: PBMCs. These receptor sequences come from a man aged 50-60 years in good health and CMV-seropositive.

The chain employs TRBV5-6 and TRBJ2-2; possible D gene TRBD1, 5 bases. V was shortened by 4 bases and J by 10 bases, with 8 bases between the two germline ends. This CDR3 contains 11 residues. Germline V gene lookup returns CDR1 SGHDT and CDR2 YYEEEE. The CDR3 nucleotides read TGTGCCAGCAGCAAGACAGCGGAGCTGTTTTTT. Translation: CASSKTAELFF.

The chain joins TRBV10-3 to TRBJ2-3, with 14 nucleotides matching TRBD2. CDR3 length: 18 residues. Germline CDR1 ENHRY, CDR2 SYGVKD. V was clipped by 3 bases and J by 1 base; unmatched bases: 6. The CDR3 sequence is CAISDPGLAGARTDTQYF. As DNA, the CDR3 is TGTGCCATCAGTGATCCGGGACTAGCGGGGGCCCGCACAGATACGCAGTATTTT.

The chain joins TRBV10-3 to TRBJ1-2; 7 nucleotides line up with TRBD1. J gave up 3 bases and V 8 bases, and 3 bases lay outside the gene matches. The V gene's germline CDR1 is ENHRY and CDR2 SYGVKD. The CDR3 spans 12 residues. CDR3 loop: CAIATGDYGYTF. The CDR3 region has the DNA TGTGCCATCGCAACAGGGGACTATGGCTACACCTTC.

V usage is TRBV5-4 and J usage is TRBJ2-2, with 12 bases lining up with TRBD2. Trimming removed 0 bases from V and 6 bases from J; junction bases left unmatched: 3. Germline V gene lookup returns CDR1 SGHNT and CDR2 YYREEE (reference sequence). The CDR3 is made up of 16 amino acids. This CDR3 is CASSLGLAGVPGELFF. Written as DNA, the CDR3 is TGTGCCAGCAGCTTGGGACTAGCGGGAGTACCCGGGGAGCTGTTTTTT.

V and J are TRBV5-5 and TRBJ2-7; D is possibly TRBD2 (6 bases). The ends were cut back, 4 bases at V and 5 bases at J, with 16 bases in the middle. CDR1 is SGHKS, CDR2 YYEKEE, per germline (reference sequence). The CDR3 is made up of 14 amino acids. The CDR3 DNA reads as TGTGCCAGCAGCCCCGGGACTGCCGGAAACGAGCAGTACTTC. The encoded protein is CASSPGTAGNEQYF.

V gene TRBV27 combines with J gene TRBJ1-2, with 9 bases identical to TRBD1. The length of the CDR3 is 14 residues. V trimming: 6 bases; J trimming: 5 bases; junction bases outside the gene matches: 7. The germline CDR1 and CDR2 sequences are MNHEY and SMNVEV (reference sequence). The CDR3 here is CASSRTGTGYGYTF. DNA for the CDR3: TGTGCCAGCAGCAGGACCGGGACAGGGTATGGCTACACCTTC.

The chain links TRBV2 to TRBJ2-7, with D unresolved. Trimming took off 6 bases at V and 11 bases at J, with 17 bases between the two ends. Per the germline V gene, CDR1 is SNHLY and CDR2 is FYNNEI. The CDR3 spans 12 residues. As DNA, the CDR3 is TGTGCCAGCAGGTTGGCAGGCCCCTCTGAGTACTTC. It yields the protein CASRLAGPSEYF.

Concerning this clone itself: The junction does not match germline at one end; this may be a read error. Other DNA sequences in the sample encode the same CDR3. CDR3 coding DNA: TGTGCCAGCAGCGAGAAGGGGGAGGGCTACGAGCAGTACTTC. Translation gives CASSEKGEGYEQYF. The chain recombines TRBV5-1 with TRBJ2-7; a weak D match, TRBD2 (7 bases). The CDR3 extends over 14 amino acids. Looked up from germline, CDR1 is SGHRS and CDR2 is YFSETQ.

The genes are TRBV6-6 and TRBJ2-4, with a weak D call TRBD2 (5 bases). The CDR3 is 13 residues long. The germline V gene encodes CDR1 MNHNY and CDR2 SVGAGI (reference sequence). V lost 6 bases to trimming and J lost 8 bases, with 14 bases between them. The CDR3, as DNA: TGTGCCAGCAGCCAAGCGGACGAATACATTCAGTACTTC. Translating gives CASSQADEYIQYF.

The rearrangement links TRBV5-1 to TRBJ2-3; 12 bases are a match to TRBD2. V was clipped by 0 bases and J by 3 bases; unmatched bases: 2. Germline lookup yields CDR1 SGHRS and CDR2 YFSETQ. The CDR3 has 16 amino acids. CDR3 in DNA: TGCGCCAGCAGCTTGGCCGGACTAGCGGGAACAGATACGCAGTATTTT. Amino acid sequence: CASSLAGLAGTDTQYF.

CDR3 sequence reads: CASSPGESYNEQFF. The CDR3 bases are TGCGCCAGCAGCCCAGGGGAGTCCTACAATGAGCAGTTCTTC. The chain combines TRBV5-1 with TRBJ2-1; possible D gene TRBD1, 6 bases. Trimming shortened V by 4 bases and J by 1 base, and 9 bases separated the two germline ends. There are 14 residues in the CDR3. The germline V gene encodes CDR1 SGHRS and CDR2 YFSETQ.

This clone was observed a few times. The genes are TRBV10-2 and TRBJ2-1; 11 bases match TRBD2. The CDR3 has 14 residues. V lost 4 bases, J lost 6 bases, and 2 bases stayed unmatched. CDR1 is WSHSY and CDR2 is SAAADI in the germline V gene. This CDR3 reads CASSVGLAGNEQFF. Written as DNA, the CDR3 is TGCGCCAGCAGTGTTGGACTAGCGGGCAATGAGCAGTTCTTC.

The rearrangement joins TRBV6-5 to TRBJ2-2, with 12 bases lining up with TRBD2. The V gene end was trimmed by 0 bases and the J gene end by 4 bases; junction bases not matched to a gene: 0. From germline, CDR1 is MNHEY and CDR2 SVGAGI. This CDR3 has 16 residues. CDR3 sequence: CASSYSTSGSTGELFF. As DNA, the CDR3 is TGTGCCAGCAGTTACTCGACTAGCGGGAGCACCGGGGAGCTGTTTTTT.

The chain couples TRBV7-8 to TRBJ2-7, with TRBD2 identical over 10 bases. Germline CDR1 is SGHVS and CDR2 is FQNEAQ. Germline trimming cut 0 bases from V and 6 bases from J; bases unmatched to any gene: 17. The CDR3 is 19 residues long. The CDR3 reads CASSLAISGGHSLTSEQYF. The DNA for the CDR3 is TGTGCCAGCAGCTTAGCGATTAGCGGGGGGCACTCGTTAACATCCGAGCAGTACTTC.

Here the CDR3 reads CASSLGQGIYRTEAFF. The CDR3 DNA sequence: TGTGCCAGCAGCCTGGGACAGGGGATTTATCGGACTGAAGCTTTCTTT. The chain combines TRBV7-2 with TRBJ1-1, with TRBD1 matching over 10 bases. The ends lost 5 bases at V and 5 bases at J; junction bases unmatched: 11. This CDR3 region has 16 residues. Germline-derived CDR1 and CDR2 are SGHTA and FQGNSA.

J is TRBJ2-7 and V is TRBV19; no definite D call. CDR1 LNHDA and CDR2 SQIVND come from the germline V gene (reference sequence). V shed 4 bases and J shed 1 base, with 8 bases lying between them. This CDR3 has 13 residues. In DNA, the CDR3 is TGTGCCAGTAGTAGAGACATGTCCTACGAGCAGTACTTC. The encoded protein is CASSRDMSYEQYF.

This clone showed up just a few times. This rearrangement joins TRBV7-9 to TRBJ1-2; TRBD1 aligns across 7 bases. The J segment lost 4 bases and the V segment lost 10 bases, leaving 9 bases of the junction unmatched. This CDR3 has 13 amino acids. CDR1 is SEHNR, CDR2 FQNEAQ, per germline (reference sequence). CDR3 nucleotides: TGTGCCATCCAGGGGGTTTCCGTCTATGGCTACACCTTC. Its translation is CAIQGVSVYGYTF.